The 21 T cell receptor beta chains in this list originate from one sample, sequenced in a study of identical twins. TCRdb itself ran the 5' RACE reads through MiXCR, one entry per CDR3 protein. The sample contains more than 600,000 distinct CDR3 sequences, roughly 20% of which appear only once. These sequences were also reported in another study, on T cells expressing NK-cell markers.

The sample taken for sequencing was PBMCs. These TCRs come from a woman aged 18-30 years in good health.

The chain combines TRBV10-2 with TRBJ2-3; 13 positions agree with TRBD2. With V trimmed by 4 bases and J by 0 bases, 4 bases remained unmatched. CDR3 size: 17 residues. The germline V gene encodes CDR1 WSHSY and CDR2 SAAADI. The CDR3 DNA reads as TGCGCCAGCAGTGGGACTAGCGGGAGTTCTAGCACAGATACGCAGTATTTT. Amino acids: CASSGTSGSSSTDTQYF.

This rearrangement joins TRBV20-1 to TRBJ2-1, with TRBD1 matching 8 bases. The junction had 19 bases not matched to a gene; V was cut back by 4 bases and J by 14 bases. The germline V gene encodes CDR1 DFQATT and CDR2 SNEGSKA (reference sequence). The CDR3 sequence is 15 residues long. CDR3 loop: CSAIRELRSTGEEFF. CDR3 nucleotides: TGCAGTGCTATAAGAGAGCTCAGATCGACAGGGGAAGAGTTCTTC.

The chain couples TRBV20-1 to TRBJ2-1; tentative D call: TRBD2 (6 bases). Germline V lookup: CDR1 DFQATT, CDR2 SNEGSKA (reference sequence). V lost 6 bases and J 9 bases, leaving 15 bases between the germline ends. The CDR3 sequence is 12 residues long. For the CDR3, the DNA is TGCAGTGCCTGGGACGTTAGCGGTGAGCAGTTCTTC. This gives the protein CSAWDVSGEQFF.

This clonotype was detected a few times. The rearrangement links TRBV27 to TRBJ1-1; TRBD1 matches at 10 bases. CDR3 size: 13 residues. After removal of 6 bases from V and 4 bases from J, the junction contained 2 bases not matched to a gene. From germline, CDR1 is MNHEY and CDR2 SMNVEV (reference sequence). Here the CDR3 reads CASRGQGRTEAFF. The CDR3 DNA is TGTGCCAGCAGGGGACAGGGGCGCACTGAAGCTTTCTTT.

A few counts support this clonotype. The genes are TRBV6-1 and TRBJ1-3; 11 nucleotides match TRBD1. The CDR3 loop spans 15 amino acids. With V trimmed by 6 bases and J by 6 bases, 7 bases remained unmatched. The germline gives CDR1 MNHNS, CDR2 SASEGT. The CDR3 coding sequence is TGTGCCAGCAGCACCGGGACAGGGGGTGAAAACACCATATATTTT. Amino acid sequence: CASSTGTGGENTIYF.

V and J are TRBV12-3 or TRBV12-4 and TRBJ2-5; D might be TRBD1 (6 bases). The length of the CDR3 is 14 residues. The V and J ends lost 1 base and 7 bases respectively, with 13 bases between them. The chain's CDR3 is CASSLGVGAGTQYF. For the CDR3, the DNA is TGTGCCAGCAGTTTAGGTGTGGGGGCGGGGACCCAGTACTTC.

This clonotype was seen more than once but under ten times. The chain recombines TRBV20-1 with TRBJ2-3; D may match TRBD1 or TRBD2 (5 bases each). V was pared by 6 bases and J by 2 bases, with 12 bases between. This CDR3 comprises 13 residues. Germline V gene sequence: CDR1 DFQATT, CDR2 SNEGSKA (reference sequence). The CDR3 coding sequence is TGCAGTGCCACGGGACCCTACACAGATACGCAGTATTTT. It encodes CSATGPYTDTQYF.

This sequence joins TRBV20-1 and TRBJ2-3; D call uncertain. The CDR3 loop spans 14 amino acids. With 6 bases removed from V and 1 base from J, the gap between germline ends came to 14 bases. CDR1 and CDR2 (germline): DFQATT, SNEGSKA (reference sequence). The CDR3 here is CSAPKVVGTDTQYF. The CDR3 DNA follows: TGCAGTGCCCCCAAGGTGGTCGGCACAGATACGCAGTATTTT.

This clonotype has a handful of counts. The chain employs TRBV20-1 and TRBJ2-3; D is perhaps TRBD1 or TRBD2 (5 bases each). Deletions cut 0 bases from V and 2 bases from J, with 15 bases between. Germline CDR1 is DFQATT and CDR2 is SNEGSKA (reference sequence). The CDR3 runs to 16 residues. The CDR3 spells CSARDPLRGDTDTQYF. The CDR3 DNA sequence: TGCAGTGCTAGAGATCCCCTAAGGGGAGACACAGATACGCAGTATTTT.

This clonotype was observed a few times. The chain links TRBV3-1 to TRBJ2-3; D is ambiguous. Germline assignment: CDR1 LGHDT and CDR2 YNNKEL (reference sequence). CDR3 length equals 16 residues. The V and J ends lost 1 base and 1 base respectively, with 12 bases between them. DNA for the CDR3: TGTGCCAGCAGCCAAGGTCTGGTGTTGCGCACAGATACGCAGTATTTT. It encodes CASSQGLVLRTDTQYF.

The gene calls are TRBV10-3 and TRBJ2-3, with D perhaps assigned TRBD1 or TRBD2 (6 bases each). The CDR3 covers 15 residues. The V end lost 6 bases, the J end lost 4 bases, and 17 bases lay between the germline ends. Germline V gene sequence: CDR1 ENHRY, CDR2 SYGVKD. The CDR3 DNA sequence: TGTGCCATCAGGGGGGCATCGGCGGGGCCAGATACGCAGTATTTT. Protein: CAIRGASAGPDTQYF.

The chain combines TRBV29-1 with TRBJ2-1; 10 bases fit TRBD1. Germline CDR1 is SQVTM and CDR2 is ANQGSEA. The CDR3 is 13 residues long. Germline trimming cut 3 bases from V and 10 bases from J; bases unmatched to any gene: 6. CDR3 DNA sequence: TGCAGCGTTGAGCGGAGGGGACAGGGGGAGCAGTTCTTC. It codes for CSVERRGQGEQFF.

The V gene is TRBV5-1, the J gene TRBJ1-2; TRBD1 matches 7 bases. Germline V lookup: CDR1 SGHRS, CDR2 YFSETQ. With V trimmed by 0 bases and J by 7 bases, 9 bases remained unmatched. This CDR3 is built from 15 residues. The CDR3 DNA sequence: TGCGCCAGCAGCTTGGGCGACAGGGCTATAAGTGGCTACACCTTC. It encodes CASSLGDRAISGYTF.

In this sample, this clonotype turned up a few times. The V gene is TRBV12-3 or TRBV12-4, the J gene TRBJ1-2; TRBD1 matches 7 bases. CDR3 length equals 13 residues. V trimming: 5 bases; J trimming: 8 bases; junction bases outside the gene matches: 8. CDR3 loop: CASSRQGEEGYTF. DNA for the CDR3: TGTGCCAGCAGTAGACAGGGTGAAGAGGGCTACACCTTC.

This clonotype was seen only once. This chain joins TRBV7-8 and TRBJ2-2; D possibly corresponds to TRBD2 (7 bases). This CDR3 has 16 residues. The germline gives CDR1 SGHVS, CDR2 FQNEAQ. V lost 6 bases and J lost 5, with 19 bases in between. The CDR3 DNA is TGTGCCAGCAGTTCTAGCGGAGGGGGGTATACCGGGGAGCTGTTTTTT. Residues: CASSSSGGGYTGELFF.

In this sample, this clonotype turned up a few times. The J gene is TRBJ2-7, the V gene TRBV19; TRBD2 agrees at 8 bases. Germline V CDR1 and CDR2: LNHDA, SQIVND (reference sequence). The CDR3 covers 15 residues. V trimming: 5 bases; J trimming: 5 bases; junction bases outside the gene matches: 11. The CDR3 spells CASSPGTSLLHEQYF. The CDR3, as DNA: TGTGCCAGTAGTCCCGGGACTAGTCTGCTCCACGAGCAGTACTTC.

This clonotype came up a few times. V and J are TRBV6-5 and TRBJ2-2; the match to TRBD1 covers 8 bases. V lost 4 bases to trimming and J lost 5 bases; unmatched junction nucleotides: 9. CDR1 is MNHEY, CDR2 SVGAGI, per germline. This CDR3 has 16 residues. CDR3 DNA sequence: TGTGCCAGCAGTTCCCCGGGACAGGCGAGAACCGGGGAGCTGTTTTTT. Translating gives CASSSPGQARTGELFF.

The V and J genes are TRBV19 and TRBJ2-1; D possibly corresponds to TRBD1 (6 bases). The length of the CDR3 is 15 residues. The V end was cut by 6 bases, the J end by 6 bases, with 18 bases between. From germline, CDR1 is LNHDA and CDR2 SQIVND (reference sequence). In DNA, the CDR3 is TGTGCCAGTAGAATCAGGGGAGACTGGGGCAATGAGCAGTTCTTC. Its protein is CASRIRGDWGNEQFF.

The chain couples TRBV24-1 to TRBJ2-7, with TRBD1 matching over 8 bases. Germline trimming cut 0 bases from V and 0 bases from J; bases unmatched to any gene: 3. The CDR3 runs 16 residues. Germline CDR1 reads KGHDR; CDR2 reads SFDVKD. CDR3 sequence reads: CATSDLRDRLSYEQYF. CDR3 coding DNA: TGTGCCACCAGTGATTTGCGGGACAGGCTCTCCTACGAGCAGTACTTC.

This clonotype was picked up one time. V and J are TRBV12-3 or TRBV12-4 and TRBJ2-5; the D gene is possibly TRBD2 (5 bases). Trimming took 5 bases from V and 5 from J, leaving 12 bases between them. The CDR3 sequence is 13 residues long. The CDR3 sequence is CASSPPWEETQYF. Written as DNA, the CDR3 is TGTGCCAGCAGTCCCCCCTGGGAGGAGACCCAGTACTTC.

This clonotype appeared a single time. The chain joins TRBV7-9 to TRBJ1-2, with D unresolved. The CDR3 is 14 amino acids. Germline lookup yields CDR1 SEHNR and CDR2 FQNEAQ (reference sequence). The ends were cut back, 0 bases at V and 7 bases at J, with 12 bases in the middle. The CDR3 DNA reads TGTGCCAGCAGCTTAGCCACTAGGGAGGGTGGCTACACCTTC. This sequence encodes CASSLATREGGYTF. Based on the CDR3 plus reference TRBV7-9 and TRBJ1-2, the full variable domain is DTGVSQNPRHKITKRGQNVTFRCDPISEHNRLYWYRQTLGQGPEFLTYFQNEAQLEKSRLLSDRFSAERPKGSFSTLEIQRTEQGDSAMYLCASSLATREGGYTFGSGTRLTVV.